The sequence of this T cell receptor (beta chain) was determined in a study of CD8+ T cells in alopecia areata. Comment on this clone: The sample holds other DNA sequences that translate to the same CDR3.

Extraction and reverse transcription of RNA yielded cDNA as the sequencing template. Sequenced by immunoSEQ multiplex PCR; TCRdb stores in-frame clones only, minus some. The table records under 350,000 clones, 55% to 70% of them present only once. Germline-derived CDR1 and CDR2 are MNHEY and SMNVEV (reference sequence). The CDR3 has 13 amino acids. Between the trimmed V and J ends, which lost 2 bases and 0 bases, there was a span of 5 bases. The treatment here: oral pan-JAK inhibitor, 5-10 mg twice daily. The sequencing used CD4+ T cells sorted from blood, collected at week 24, from a patient treated with tofacitinib. The TCR originated in a human donor with alopecia areata. This chain links TRBV27 with TRBJ2-7, with D unclear. The CDR3 spells CASSLKVSYEQYF. DNA for the CDR3: TGTGCCAGCAGTTTAAAAGTCTCCTACGAGCAGTACTTC.